Listed below are T cell receptor beta chains from one sample, sequenced in a study of blood T cell repertoires in COVID-19. Some clones are missing from TCRdb's copy, which holds only in-frame ones; the method was immunoSEQ multiplex PCR. Among 250,000 or so clones listed, 88% were seen once. Sequencing was performed on peripheral blood. The receptors derive from a woman aged 55-70 years with acute or convalescent COVID-19. Each CDR3 is given with its conserved first and last residue. Fields, in order: D gene, J gene, clone size, V gene, CDR3 DNA, CDR3 protein. D genes are given only for firm matches. Clone sizes are given selectively: once, few, many, or a class where the clone is expanded.

TRBD1 TRBJ1-1 NA TRBV2 TGTGCCAGCAGTTGGGGACAGGGGGCGATGAACACTGAAGCTTTCTTT CASSWGQGAMNTEAFF
TRBD1 TRBJ2-6 NA TRBV5-1 TGCGCCAGCAGCGCCGGGACAGGGTCCGGGGCCAACGTCCTGACTTTC CASSAGTGSGANVLTF
NA TRBJ1-5 NA TRBV6-1 TGTGCCAGCAGTGAAGCGGGGGGAGGGACGGTTAGCAATCAGCCCCAGCATTTT CASSEAGGGTVSNQPQHF
TRBD2 TRBJ2-5 once TRBV10-1 TGCGCCAGCAGTGAGATCGGCTTAGCGGGGGTTCAAGAGACCCAGTACTTC CASSEIGLAGVQETQYF
NA TRBJ2-2 NA TRBV3-1/TRBV3-2 TGTGCCAGCAGCCTACGGGGGTTCAACACCGGGGAGCTGTTTTTT CASSLRGFNTGELFF
NA TRBJ1-6 NA TRBV6-2/TRBV6-3 TGTGCCAGCAGTTTCACAGGGAGCTCACCCCTCCACTTT CASSFTGSSPLHF
TRBD2 TRBJ2-7 few TRBV11-2 TGTGCCAGCAGCTTAGGTCTTAGCGGGGTCTACGAGCAGTACTTC CASSLGLSGVYEQYF
NA TRBJ2-5 NA TRBV18 TGTGCCAGCTCACCCGGGCCGGGGTGGTATCAAGAGACCCAGTACTTC CASSPGPGWYQETQYF
TRBD1 TRBJ2-5 NA TRBV24-1 TGTGCCACACGGACAGGGCACCAAGAGACCCAGTACTTC CATRTGHQETQYF
NA TRBJ1-2 NA TRBV6-6 TGTGCCACAGGGCCGCCTCCTCCACCGTATGGCTACACCTTC CATGPPPPPYGYTF
TRBD2 TRBJ2-5 NA TRBV4-3 TGCGCCAGCAGCCAAGATTGGGGGAGGGGAGAGACCCAGTACTTC CASSQDWGRGETQYF
NA TRBJ2-2 once TRBV3-1/TRBV3-2 TGTGCCAGCAGCCAAGGGGCGGGGACCTTGACCGGGGAGCTGTTTTTT CASSQGAGTLTGELFF
TRBD2 TRBJ2-5 NA TRBV30 TGTGCCTGGACCCGGACTAGCGCCAGCGGGGAGACCCAGTACTTC CAWTRTSASGETQYF
NA TRBJ2-7 once TRBV9 TGTGCCAGCAGCGCCACAGGATTCGCCTACGAGCAGTACTTC CASSATGFAYEQYF
NA TRBJ2-7 NA TRBV5-3 TGTGCCAGAAGCTCGAGTCCGCCACCCTACGAGCAGTACTTC CARSSSPPPYEQYF
NA TRBJ2-1 NA TRBV27 TGTGCCAGCACTGCCCGGAATGAGCAGTTCTTC CASTARNEQFF
TRBD1 TRBJ2-6 NA TRBV27 TGTGCCAGCGGTACAGGGGGCACTGGGGCCAACGTCCTGACTTTC CASGTGGTGANVLTF
NA TRBJ1-4 NA TRBV6-5 TGTGCCAGCAGCCGCCTTGTTAGGAGGGACGAAAAACTGTTTTTT CASSRLVRRDEKLFF
TRBD1 TRBJ2-1 NA TRBV5-1 TGCGCCAGCAGCTTCGACAGGGATCGGAATGAGCAGTTCTTC CASSFDRDRNEQFF
TRBD1 TRBJ2-1 NA TRBV19 TGTGCCAGTGGCAGGACAGGGTTGTTTGGCAATGAGCAGTTCTTC CASGRTGLFGNEQFF
NA TRBJ2-7 NA TRBV10-3 TGTGCCATCAGTGACGGAGCACGCTACGAGCAGTACTTC CAISDGARYEQYF
NA TRBJ1-6 few TRBV6-5 TGTGCCAGCAGTTACTCGAGCAGGGTAGTTCAGCCCCTCCACTTT CASSYSSRVVQPLHF
NA TRBJ2-2 NA TRBV5-8 TGTGCCAGCAGGCTATCACAGGGCTTTACCGGGGAGCTGTTTTTT CASRLSQGFTGELFF
NA TRBJ1-1 once TRBV12-3/TRBV12-4 TGTGCCAGCGGAGTTCGTGGCGGGGCCGAAGCTTTCTTT CASGVRGGAEAFF
TRBD1 TRBJ1-6 NA TRBV30 TGTGCCTGGACCGGGACAGCATTTTCACCCCTCCACTTT CAWTGTAFSPLHF
NA TRBJ2-7 NA TRBV5-1 TGCGCCAGCAGCTTGGAGGGGTCTACTACTACTGGGGAGCAGTACTTC CASSLEGSTTTGEQYF
TRBD1 TRBJ1-5 NA TRBV24-1 TGTGCCACCAGTGATTCTCACAGGGGTGGCAATCAGCCCCAGCATTTT CATSDSHRGGNQPQHF
TRBD2 TRBJ2-5 few TRBV9 TGTGCCAGCAGTCCCACGGTCGCGGGGGGTCGGGAGACCCAGTACTTC CASSPTVAGGRETQYF
NA TRBJ1-4 once TRBV7-8 TGTGCCAGCAGCTCCGCTCGGGGAGTGAGACTGTTTTTT CASSSARGVRLFF
NA TRBJ2-3 NA TRBV4-2 TGTGCCAGCAGCCACGGTACCTCTAGCACAGATACGCAGTATTTT CASSHGTSSTDTQYF
NA TRBJ1-6 NA TRBV6-5 TGTGCCAGCAAGAGGGAGGCTAGGAATTCACCCCTCCACTTT CASKREARNSPLHF
TRBD2 TRBJ2-3 NA TRBV13 TGTGCCAGCAGCTTAGTCGGGACTAGCGGGGCCAATTCGCCGGATACGCAGTATTTT CASSLVGTSGANSPDTQYF
TRBD1 TRBJ2-7 NA TRBV5-5 TGTGCCAGCAGCCTATGGACAGGAGCTTACGAGCAGTACTTC CASSLWTGAYEQYF
TRBD1 TRBJ1-6 NA TRBV2 TGTGCCAGCAGTGGACAGGGTTATAATTCACCCCTCCACTTT CASSGQGYNSPLHF
NA TRBJ2-5 NA TRBV5-6 TGTGCCAGCAGCTTGAGGACGGGAGCGGGCCAAGAGACCCAGTACTTC CASSLRTGAGQETQYF
TRBD1 TRBJ1-5 NA TRBV28 TGTGCCAGCAGGGGACAGGGTAATAATCAGCCCCAGCATTTT CASRGQGNNQPQHF
NA TRBJ2-7 NA TRBV6-5 TGTGCCAGCAGTTACTCTAGCGGCCCCTACGAGCAGTACTTC CASSYSSGPYEQYF
NA TRBJ2-7 NA TRBV19 TGTGCCAGTAGTATGGGACAAGCCTACGAGCAGTACTTC CASSMGQAYEQYF
TRBD2 TRBJ2-1 NA TRBV11-3 TGTGCCAGCAGCTTAGAAGGGACTAGCGGGGGGGCCTCCTACAATGAGCAGTTCTTC CASSLEGTSGGASYNEQFF
NA TRBJ1-4 NA TRBV19 TGTGCCAGTAGTCCTCGGGACACCACTAATGAAAAACTGTTTTTT CASSPRDTTNEKLFF
NA TRBJ1-1 NA TRBV20-1 TGCAGTGCTAGAGTAACTCCTGAAGCTTTCTTT CSARVTPEAFF
TRBD1 TRBJ1-1 once TRBV19 TGTGCCAGTAGCTCCGGGACAGGGGGGGTAAAGAGGACTGAAGCTTTCTTT CASSSGTGGVKRTEAFF
NA TRBJ2-3 NA TRBV6-5 TGTGCCAGCAGTTACAGGCTAGAAAGCACAGATACGCAGTATTTT CASSYRLESTDTQYF
TRBD1 TRBJ1-2 NA TRBV5-1 TGCGCCAGCAGCTTGTTCGGACAGGGGGCGAACTATGGCTACACCTTC CASSLFGQGANYGYTF
NA TRBJ1-6 NA TRBV21-1 TGTGCCAGCAGCAACCGGGGACACCGGGACAGGGTATTATACAATTCACCCCTCCACTTT CASSNRGHRDRVLYNSPLHF
NA TRBJ1-3 once TRBV6-5 TGTGCCAGCAGTCGGGGGGAAGGAGGAAACACCATATATTTT CASSRGEGGNTIYF
NA TRBJ1-2 once TRBV6-2/TRBV6-3 TGTGCCAGCAGTTACTCGACGGGCTATGGCTACACCTTC CASSYSTGYGYTF
NA TRBJ1-4 NA TRBV18 TGTGCCAGCTCACCCCGACAAACTAATGAAAAACTGTTTTTT CASSPRQTNEKLFF
TRBD2 TRBJ2-3 NA TRBV9 TGTGCCAGCAGCCTAGCGGGGGGCCACACAGATACGCAGTATTTT CASSLAGGHTDTQYF
TRBD1 TRBJ1-2 NA TRBV6-6 TGTGCCAGCACTGACAGGGACCTCCCAGCTAACTATGGCTACACCTTC CASTDRDLPANYGYTF